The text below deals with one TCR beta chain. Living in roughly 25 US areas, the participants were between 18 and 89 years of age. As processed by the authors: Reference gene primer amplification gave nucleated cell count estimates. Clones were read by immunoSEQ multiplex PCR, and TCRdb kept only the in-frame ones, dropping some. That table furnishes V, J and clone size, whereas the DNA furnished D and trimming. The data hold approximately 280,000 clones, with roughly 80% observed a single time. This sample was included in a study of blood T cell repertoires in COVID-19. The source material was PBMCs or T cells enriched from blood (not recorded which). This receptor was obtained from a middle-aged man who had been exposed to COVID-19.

The CDR3 DNA reads TGTGCCAGCTCTAAGAACAACCGGGAGGCAGCTTTCTTT. Its protein product is CASSKNNREAAFF. The rearrangement uses TRBV6-5 and TRBJ1-1; D remains ambiguous. CDR3 length: 13 residues. The germline V gene has CDR1 MNHEY and CDR2 SVGAGI. The ends were cut back, 8 bases at V and 10 bases at J, with 20 bases in the middle.